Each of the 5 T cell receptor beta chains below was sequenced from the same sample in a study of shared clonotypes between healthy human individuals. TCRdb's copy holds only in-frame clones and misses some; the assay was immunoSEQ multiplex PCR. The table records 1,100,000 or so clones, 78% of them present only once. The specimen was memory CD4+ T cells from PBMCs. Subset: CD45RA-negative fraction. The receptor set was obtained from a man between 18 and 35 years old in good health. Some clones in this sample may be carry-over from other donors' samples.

This chain's CDR3 is CASSPLGAYEQYF. Written as DNA, the CDR3 is TGTGCCAGCAGCCCACTCGGTGCCTACGAGCAGTACTTC. The chain links TRBV7-2 to TRBJ2-7; D uncertain. V was cut by 5 bases and J by 2 bases, with 10 bases left in between. Germline V CDR1 and CDR2: SGHTA, FQGNSA. This CDR3 has 13 residues.

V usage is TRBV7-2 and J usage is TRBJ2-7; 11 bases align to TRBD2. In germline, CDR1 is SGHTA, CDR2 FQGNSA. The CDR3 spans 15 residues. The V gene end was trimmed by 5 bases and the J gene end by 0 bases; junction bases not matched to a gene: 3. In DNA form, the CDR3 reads TGTGCCAGCAGCATCACTAGCGGGAGCTCCTACGAGCAGTACTTC. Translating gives CASSITSGSSYEQYF.

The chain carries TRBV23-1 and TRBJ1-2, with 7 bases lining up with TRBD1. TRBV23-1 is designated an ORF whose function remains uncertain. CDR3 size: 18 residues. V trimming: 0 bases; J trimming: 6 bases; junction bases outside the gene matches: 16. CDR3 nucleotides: TGCGCCAGCAGTCAATCTCCGGTCACAGGGGCACCGTCTCATGGCTACACCTTC. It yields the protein CASSQSPVTGAPSHGYTF.

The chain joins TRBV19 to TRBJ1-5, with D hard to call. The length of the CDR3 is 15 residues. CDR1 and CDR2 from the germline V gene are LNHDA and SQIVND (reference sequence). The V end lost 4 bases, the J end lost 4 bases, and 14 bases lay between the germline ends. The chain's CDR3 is CASSTSSGLNQPQHF. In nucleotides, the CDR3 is TGTGCCAGTAGTACCTCATCCGGACTGAATCAGCCCCAGCATTTT.

This CDR3 is CASSQYQTSGASYEQYF. In DNA form, the CDR3 reads TGTGCCAGCAGCCAATACCAGACTAGCGGGGCCTCCTACGAGCAGTACTTC. The V call is TRBV4-2, the J call TRBJ2-7, with 11 bases fitting TRBD2. V lost 2 bases, J lost 0 bases, and 6 bases stayed unmatched. CDR3 length: 17 amino acids. The V gene's germline CDR1 is LGHNA and CDR2 YNFKEQ.